This T cell receptor (beta chain) was documented in a study of T-cell reconstitution after alpha-beta-depleted transplantation in children. This clonotype has only a few counts. CDR1 SGHRS and CDR2 YFSETQ come from the germline V gene. This CDR3 is built from 15 residues. V dropped 4 bases and J dropped 0; count of bases not matched to a gene: 6. For TCRbeta, the library was prepared with unique molecular identifiers. One entry per CDR3 protein results from TCRdb running MiXCR on the PCR reads. The table has some 500,000 distinct CDR3 sequences, 18% seen once; the top ten hold 2.5% to 4%. The source of this sequence is a human donor who donated a stem cell graft to a child with acute lymphoblastic leukemia. The input for sequencing was PBMCs from the stem cell graft donor, taken from the stem cell graft. The chain combines TRBV5-1 with TRBJ1-1, with TRBD1 matching 7 bases. CDR3 residues: CASSGGTVVNTEAFF. The CDR3 coding sequence is TGCGCCAGCAGCGGGGGGACAGTCGTGAACACTGAAGCTTTCTTT.